The sample holds many counts of the clone carrying this TCR beta chain. What it recognizes is unknown. This specimen belongs to a study of human T cells and chemical hapten exposure. The wider study: The cohort included alopecia areata under or over 50% scalp, totalis and universalis.

TCRdb re-called the RACE reads with MiXCR, one entry per CDR3 protein. The data contain 300,000 to 400,000 distinct CDR3 sequences, around 7% of them seen just once; the ten biggest clones take up 7.5% to 9%. Study outcomes and limitations: Expanded TCRs clustered into significantly more large CDR3 similarity groups than controls, the analysis revealed. No shift was seen in TCRs above 1 in 1000 frequency with DPC sensitization.

Time point indicated: patch test 1, 2 weeks after DPC sensitization. Treatment described: therapeutic diphenylcyclopropenone sensitization with weekly scalp DPC. Ahead of applying each patch test, blood was sampled. The sequencing here drew on whole blood, taken in connection with sensitization to the hapten diphenylcyclopropenone (DPC). The TCR comes from a woman aged 18-29 years with alopecia areata. Some clones in this sample may be carry-over from other donors' samples.

CDR3 DNA: TGCGCCAGCAGCGAACAGACAGGGGGGAATTCACCCCTCCACTTT. It encodes CASSEQTGGNSPLHF. The rearrangement links TRBV5-1 to TRBJ1-6, with TRBD1 matching 9 bases. V lost 4 bases, J lost 7 bases, and 6 bases stayed unmatched. Germline V gives CDR1 SGHRS, CDR2 YFSETQ. The CDR3 is made up of 15 amino acids.